Sequencing of this T cell receptor beta chain was carried out in a study of cytomegalovirus exposure and HLA in healthy donors. General study results and limits: TCR beta V segments were, for the most part, productive about 90% or about 30% of the time in an earlier analysis.

The PCR made use of 60 Vbeta and 13 Jbeta primers. Sequenced by immunoSEQ multiplex PCR; TCRdb stores in-frame clones only, minus some. Of 150,000 to 200,000 clones listed, 81% are singletons. As regards this clone: Its target is not known.

The germline V gene encodes CDR1 SGHTA and CDR2 FQGNSA. V was shortened by 8 bases and J by 1 base, with 17 bases between the two germline ends. The CDR3 is 16 residues long. This receptor was taken from a man aged 18 to 30 in good health and CMV-seronegative. The chain has TRBV7-2 and TRBJ2-2; D is perhaps TRBD1 (6 bases). The specimen sequenced was PBMCs. The CDR3 protein is CASHSRTVLNTGELFF. The CDR3 nucleotides read TGTGCCAGCCACTCCCGGACAGTGTTGAACACCGGGGAGCTGTTTTTT.